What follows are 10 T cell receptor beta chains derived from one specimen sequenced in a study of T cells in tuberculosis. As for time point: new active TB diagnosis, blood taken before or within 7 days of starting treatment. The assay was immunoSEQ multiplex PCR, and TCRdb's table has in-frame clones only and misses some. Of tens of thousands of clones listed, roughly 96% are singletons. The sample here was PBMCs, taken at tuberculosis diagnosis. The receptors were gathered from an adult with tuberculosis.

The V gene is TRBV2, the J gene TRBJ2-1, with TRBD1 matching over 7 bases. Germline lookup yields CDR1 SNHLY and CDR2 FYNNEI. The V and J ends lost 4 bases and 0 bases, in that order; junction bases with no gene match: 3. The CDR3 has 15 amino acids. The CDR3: CASSARDSSYNEQFF. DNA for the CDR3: TGTGCCAGCAGTGCCCGGGACAGCTCCTACAATGAGCAGTTCTTC. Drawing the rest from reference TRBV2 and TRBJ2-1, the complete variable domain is EPEVTQTPSHQVTQMGQEVILRCVPISNHLYFYWYRQILGQKVEFLVSFYNNEISEKSEIFDDQFSVERPDGSNFTLKIRSTKLEDSAMYFCASSARDSSYNEQFFGPGTRLTVL.

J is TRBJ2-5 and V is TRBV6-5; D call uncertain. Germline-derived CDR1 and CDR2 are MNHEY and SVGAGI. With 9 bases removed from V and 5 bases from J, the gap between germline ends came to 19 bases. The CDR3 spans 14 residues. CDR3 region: CASRVVQTGETQYF. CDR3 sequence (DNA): TGTGCCAGTCGCGTAGTACAAACCGGGGAGACCCAGTACTTC.

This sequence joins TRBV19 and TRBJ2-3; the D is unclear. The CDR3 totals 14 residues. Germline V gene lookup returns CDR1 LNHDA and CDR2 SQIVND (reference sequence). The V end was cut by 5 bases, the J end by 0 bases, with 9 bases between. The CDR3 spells CASSLGTSTDTQYF. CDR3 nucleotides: TGTGCCAGTAGTCTCGGTACTAGCACAGATACGCAGTATTTT.

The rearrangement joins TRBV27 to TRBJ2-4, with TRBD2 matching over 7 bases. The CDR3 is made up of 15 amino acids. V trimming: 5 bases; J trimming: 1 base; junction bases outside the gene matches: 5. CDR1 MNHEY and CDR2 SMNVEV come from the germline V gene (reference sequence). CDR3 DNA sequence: TGTGCCAGCAGTAATCACGGGGGGGCCAAAAACATTCAGTACTTC. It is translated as CASSNHGGAKNIQYF.

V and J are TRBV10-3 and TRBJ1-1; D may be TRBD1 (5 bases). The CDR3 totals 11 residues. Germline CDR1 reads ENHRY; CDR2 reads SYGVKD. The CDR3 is CASIRDTEAFF. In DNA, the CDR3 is TGTGCTTCCATCAGGGACACTGAAGCTTTCTTT.

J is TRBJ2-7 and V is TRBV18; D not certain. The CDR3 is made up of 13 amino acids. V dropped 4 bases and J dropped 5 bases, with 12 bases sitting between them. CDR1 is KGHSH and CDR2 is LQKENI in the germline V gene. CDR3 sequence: CASSRAYGDEQYF. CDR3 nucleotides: TGTGCCAGCTCACGTGCGTATGGTGACGAGCAGTACTTC.

The CDR3 nucleotides read TGTGCCAGCAGTCAAACCGCAGGGACTAATGAAAAACTGTTTTTT. Its protein is CASSQTAGTNEKLFF. This rearrangement joins TRBV6-6 to TRBJ1-4; tentatively, D is TRBD1 (5 bases). The V gene lost 5 bases and the J gene lost 2 bases, with 12 bases spanning the gap. The CDR3 sequence is 15 residues long. Germline CDR1 reads MNHNY; CDR2 reads SVGAGI (reference sequence).

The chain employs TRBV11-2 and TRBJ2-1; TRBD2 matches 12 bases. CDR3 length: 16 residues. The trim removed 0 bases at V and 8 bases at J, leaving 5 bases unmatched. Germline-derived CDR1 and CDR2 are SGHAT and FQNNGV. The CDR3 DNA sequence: TGTGCCAGCAGCTTAGATCGACTAGCGGGAGAGGATGAGCAGTTCTTC. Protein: CASSLDRLAGEDEQFF.

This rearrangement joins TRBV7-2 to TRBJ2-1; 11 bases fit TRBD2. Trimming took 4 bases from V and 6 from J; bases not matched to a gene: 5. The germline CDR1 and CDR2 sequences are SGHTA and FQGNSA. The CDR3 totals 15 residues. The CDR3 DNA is TGTGCCAGCAGCTCTAGCGGGAGGTGGATCAATGAGCAGTTCTTC. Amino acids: CASSSSGRWINEQFF. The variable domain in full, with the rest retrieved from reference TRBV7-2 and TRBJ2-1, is GAGVSQSPSNKVTEKGKDVELRCDPISGHTALYWYRQSLGQGLEFLIYFQGNSAPDKSGLPSDRFSAERTGGSVSTLTIQRTQQEDSAVYLCASSSSGRWINEQFFGPGTRLTVL.

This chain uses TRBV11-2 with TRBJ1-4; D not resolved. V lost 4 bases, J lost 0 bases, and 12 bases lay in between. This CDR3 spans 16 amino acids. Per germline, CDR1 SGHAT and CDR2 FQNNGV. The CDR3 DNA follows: TGTGCCAGCAGCTCACTCCGGGATCCAACTAATGAAAAACTGTTTTTT. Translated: CASSSLRDPTNEKLFF.